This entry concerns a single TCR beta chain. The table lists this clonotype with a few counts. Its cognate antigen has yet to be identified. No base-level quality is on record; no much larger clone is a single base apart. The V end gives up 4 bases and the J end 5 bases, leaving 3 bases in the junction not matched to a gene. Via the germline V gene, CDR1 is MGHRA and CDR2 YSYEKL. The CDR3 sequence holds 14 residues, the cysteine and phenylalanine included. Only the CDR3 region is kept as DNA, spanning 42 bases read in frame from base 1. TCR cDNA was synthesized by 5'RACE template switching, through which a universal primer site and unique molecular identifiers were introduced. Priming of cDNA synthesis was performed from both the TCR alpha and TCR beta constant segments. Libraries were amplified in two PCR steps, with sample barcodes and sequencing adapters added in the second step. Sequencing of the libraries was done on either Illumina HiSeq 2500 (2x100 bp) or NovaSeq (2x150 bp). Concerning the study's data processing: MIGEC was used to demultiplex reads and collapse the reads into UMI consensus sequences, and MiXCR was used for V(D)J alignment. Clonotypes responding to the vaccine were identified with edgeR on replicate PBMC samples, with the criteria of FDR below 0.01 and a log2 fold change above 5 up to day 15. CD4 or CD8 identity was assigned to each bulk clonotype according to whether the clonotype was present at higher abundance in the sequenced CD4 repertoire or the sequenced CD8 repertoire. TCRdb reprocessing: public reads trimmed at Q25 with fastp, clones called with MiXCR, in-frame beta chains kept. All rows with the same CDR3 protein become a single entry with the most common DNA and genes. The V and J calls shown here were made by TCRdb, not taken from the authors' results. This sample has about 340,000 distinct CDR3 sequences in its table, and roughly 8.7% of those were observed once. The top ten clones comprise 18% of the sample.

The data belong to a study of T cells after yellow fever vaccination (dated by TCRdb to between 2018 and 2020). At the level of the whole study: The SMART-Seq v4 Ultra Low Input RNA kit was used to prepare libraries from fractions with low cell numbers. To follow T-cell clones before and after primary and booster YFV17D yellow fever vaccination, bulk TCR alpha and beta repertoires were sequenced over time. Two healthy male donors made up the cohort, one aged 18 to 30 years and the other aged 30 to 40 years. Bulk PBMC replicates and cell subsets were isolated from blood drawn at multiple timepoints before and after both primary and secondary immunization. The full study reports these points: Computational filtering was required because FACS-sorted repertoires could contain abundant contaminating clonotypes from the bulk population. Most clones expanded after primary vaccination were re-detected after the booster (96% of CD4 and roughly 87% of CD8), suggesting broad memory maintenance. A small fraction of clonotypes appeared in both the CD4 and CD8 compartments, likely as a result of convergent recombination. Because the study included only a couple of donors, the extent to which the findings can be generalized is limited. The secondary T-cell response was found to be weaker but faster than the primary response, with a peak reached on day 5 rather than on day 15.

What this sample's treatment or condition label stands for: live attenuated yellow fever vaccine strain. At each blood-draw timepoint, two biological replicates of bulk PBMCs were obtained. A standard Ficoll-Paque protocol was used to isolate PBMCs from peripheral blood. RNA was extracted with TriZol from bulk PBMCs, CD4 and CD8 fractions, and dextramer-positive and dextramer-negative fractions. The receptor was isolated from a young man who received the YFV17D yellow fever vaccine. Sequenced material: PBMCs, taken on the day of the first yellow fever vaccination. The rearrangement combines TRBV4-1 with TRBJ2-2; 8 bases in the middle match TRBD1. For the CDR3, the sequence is CASSRTGSTGELFF. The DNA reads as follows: TGCGCCAGCAGCCGGACAGGGAGTACCGGGGAGCTGTTTTTT.